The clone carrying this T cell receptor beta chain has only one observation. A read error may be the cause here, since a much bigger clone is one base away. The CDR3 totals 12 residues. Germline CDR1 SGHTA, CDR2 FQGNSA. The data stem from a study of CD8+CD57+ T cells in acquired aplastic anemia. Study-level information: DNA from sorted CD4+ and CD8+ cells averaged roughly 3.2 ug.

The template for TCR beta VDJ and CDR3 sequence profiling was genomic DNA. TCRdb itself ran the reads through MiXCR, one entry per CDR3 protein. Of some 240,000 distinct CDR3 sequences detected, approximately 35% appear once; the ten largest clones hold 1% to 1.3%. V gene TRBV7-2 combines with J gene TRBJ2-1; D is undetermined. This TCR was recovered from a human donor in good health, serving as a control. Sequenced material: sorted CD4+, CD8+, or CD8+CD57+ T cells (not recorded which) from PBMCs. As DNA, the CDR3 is TGTGCCGGCAGCCGTATAGACAATGAGCAGTTCTTC. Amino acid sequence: CAGSRIDNEQFF.